This is a list of T cell receptor beta chains from one sample in a study of blood T cell repertoires in COVID-19. TCRdb keeps only in-frame clones here, not all; method: immunoSEQ multiplex PCR. The table shows 140,000 to 150,000 clones, with 80% to 90% occurring only once. The sample consisted of peripheral blood. The source of these receptors is a man aged 60 to 69 with active or convalescent COVID-19. Both conserved end residues are part of each CDR3. The D gene is left open where the match is weak. Size is stated for part of the rows, as once, few or many counts, or as a class when the clone is expanded.

TRBD1	TRBJ1-2	TRBV5-1	.	TGCGCCAGCAGCTTAAGTTGGGGGACAGGGGTAATCTATGGCTACACCTTC	CASSLSWGTGVIYGYTF
TRBD2	TRBJ2-2	TRBV5-1	.	TGCGCCAGCAGCTTGAGGGCTAGCGGGGACGGGGAGCTGTTTTTT	CASSLRASGDGELFF
TRBD1	TRBJ1-1	TRBV19	.	TGTGCCAGTAGCCGGGACAGGGGTACTGAAGCTTTCTTT	CASSRDRGTEAFF
.	TRBJ2-3	TRBV7-9	.	TGTGCCAGCAGCTTAGTTGGAGGTGGCACAGATACGCAGTATTTT	CASSLVGGGTDTQYF
TRBD1	TRBJ2-3	TRBV6-6	.	TGTGCCAGCAGTCGAGGGACAGGCATCTATACGCAGTATTTT	CASSRGTGIYTQYF
TRBD1	TRBJ1-6	TRBV27	.	TGTGCCAGCAGTTTTACAGGGGTTTCACCCCTCCACTTT	CASSFTGVSPLHF
TRBD2	TRBJ2-1	TRBV4-1	.	TGCGCCAGCAGCCGAATCCCGGGGGGCAATGAGCAGTTCTTC	CASSRIPGGNEQFF
TRBD2	TRBJ2-3	TRBV5-1	.	TGCGCCACCGGGACTAGCGGGGGGTATACGCAGTATTTT	CATGTSGGYTQYF
TRBD1	TRBJ1-2	TRBV15	once	TGTGCCACCAGCAGGGGACAGGGGGCGTCCGATGGCTACACCTTC	CATSRGQGASDGYTF
TRBD2	TRBJ2-1	TRBV4-1	.	TGCGCCAGCAGCCGAACCGGGACTAGATCCTACAATGAGCAGTTCTTC	CASSRTGTRSYNEQFF
TRBD1	TRBJ2-5	TRBV16	.	TGTGCCAGCGGCAGGGACAGTCAAGAGACCCAGTACTTC	CASGRDSQETQYF
.	TRBJ1-1	TRBV6-5	.	TGTGCCAGCAGGACCGGGACCGTCGGAGGGACTGAAGCTTTCTTT	CASRTGTVGGTEAFF
TRBD1	TRBJ1-2	TRBV6-5	.	TGTGCCAGCAGTTACTCTGGACAGGCCCCTTACTATGGCTACACCTTC	CASSYSGQAPYYGYTF
.	TRBJ2-2	TRBV6-2/TRBV6-3	.	TGTGCCAGCAGCACCCCCGGGATGGGATTCGGGGAGCTGTTTTTT	CASSTPGMGFGELFF
TRBD1	TRBJ2-7	TRBV2	.	TGTGCCAGCAGCACCGAAAGACAGGGGGAGGCCTACGAGCAGTACTTC	CASSTERQGEAYEQYF
.	TRBJ1-3	TRBV6-5	.	TGTGCCAGCAGGTCGGGACTCTTTAGGGACACCATATATTTT	CASRSGLFRDTIYF
TRBD1	TRBJ1-4	TRBV7-2	.	TGTGCCAGCAGCCAGGACAGGCTCAATGAAAAACTGTTTTTT	CASSQDRLNEKLFF
TRBD1	TRBJ1-6	TRBV5-1	.	TGCGCCAGCAGCCCGACAGGGGCCAATTCACCCCTCCACTTT	CASSPTGANSPLHF
.	TRBJ2-7	TRBV4-1	.	TGCGCCAGCAGCCCCCGACAGGAGCTCTACGAGCAGTACTTC	CASSPRQELYEQYF
.	TRBJ2-5	TRBV21-1	.	TGTGCCAGCCCGGTTGGGACAGCGCCTGAAGAGACCCAGTACTTC	CASPVGTAPEETQYF
TRBD2	TRBJ2-3	TRBV5-1	.	TGCGCCAGCAGCTATGCGGGGGTTAGCACAGATACGCAGTATTTT	CASSYAGVSTDTQYF
.	TRBJ1-2	TRBV6-6	.	TGTGCCAGCAGTCTGGACAGCTATGGCTACACCTTC	CASSLDSYGYTF
TRBD2	TRBJ2-1	TRBV7-2	.	TGTGCCAGCAGCCGGGGGGGGTACAATGAGCAGTTCTTC	CASSRGGYNEQFF
TRBD1	TRBJ1-2	TRBV14	.	TGTGCCAGCAGCGCACATCAAACAGGGGGACGTGGCTACACCTTC	CASSAHQTGGRGYTF
.	TRBJ2-1	TRBV24-1	.	TGTGCCACCAGTGACCTCGGGACAATGAGTAATGAGCAGTTCTTC	CATSDLGTMSNEQFF
.	TRBJ2-3	TRBV5-1	.	TGCGCCAGCAGCCTTCGATCTGCGGGCGGGAACACAGATACGCAGTATTTT	CASSLRSAGGNTDTQYF
.	TRBJ1-3	TRBV28	.	TGTGCCAGCAGTTCCTTCGGGACTGGAAACACCATATATTTT	CASSSFGTGNTIYF
.	TRBJ2-1	TRBV30	.	TGTGCCTGGAGTCCAAAGACTAGTTGGGGCAATGAGCAGTTCTTC	CAWSPKTSWGNEQFF
.	TRBJ1-2	TRBV19	.	TGTGCCAGTAGTATCTCAGGGTCAACCGTGACTAACTATGGCTACACCTTC	CASSISGSTVTNYGYTF
TRBD1	TRBJ1-6	TRBV6-5	.	TGTGCCAGCAGTTACTCTGAAAACAGGGGGAATTCACCCCTCCACTTT	CASSYSENRGNSPLHF
.	TRBJ1-3	TRBV18	once	TGTGCCAGCTCACCGTCGAGTACCTACTCTGGAAACACCATATATTTT	CASSPSSTYSGNTIYF
.	TRBJ2-2	TRBV18	.	TGTGCCAGCTCACCGGGACATCAAACGAACACCGGGGAGCTGTTTTTT	CASSPGHQTNTGELFF
TRBD1	TRBJ2-3	TRBV7-2	.	TGTGCCAGCAGCTTGACAGGGACAGATACGCAGTATTTT	CASSLTGTDTQYF
.	TRBJ1-1	TRBV7-8	.	TGTGCCAGCAGCGGGATCAGGGTTGGCACTGAAGCTTTCTTT	CASSGIRVGTEAFF
TRBD1	TRBJ1-2	TRBV4-1	once	TGCGCCAGCAGCCAAGTTTTTGCAGGGGGCTATGGCTACACCTTC	CASSQVFAGGYGYTF
.	TRBJ1-1	TRBV5-4	.	TGTGCCAGCAGCTTGGAGGCAGGGGACACTGAAGCTTTCTTT	CASSLEAGDTEAFF
.	TRBJ1-2	TRBV16	.	TGTGCCAGCAGCCAATCAGTAACAGGTCATCCATATGGCTACACCTTC	CASSQSVTGHPYGYTF
.	TRBJ2-2	TRBV5-1	.	TGCGCCAGCAGCTTGGTGGCCGGGACCGGGGAGCTGTTTTTT	CASSLVAGTGELFF
.	TRBJ2-7	TRBV6-5	.	TGTGCCAGCAGGGAGACAGGGGAGGGCGAGCAGTACTTC	CASRETGEGEQYF
.	TRBJ1-1	TRBV12-5	.	TGTGCTAGTGGTACAGGGTTGGCGAACACTGAAGCTTTCTTT	CASGTGLANTEAFF
.	TRBJ1-4	TRBV6-5	.	TGTGCCAGCAGTTACTCGCAGGGTTGGGAAAAACTGTTTTTT	CASSYSQGWEKLFF
TRBD1	TRBJ1-4	TRBV30	.	TGTGCCTGGAGGAGGGACAGGGGCCTTGCAACTAATGAAAAACTGTTTTTT	CAWRRDRGLATNEKLFF
.	TRBJ1-1	TRBV7-2	.	TGTGCCAGCAGCCCCATGCCGGGGAGGCCTGAAGCTTTCTTT	CASSPMPGRPEAFF
TRBD2	TRBJ2-1	TRBV19	once	TGTGCCAGTAGTAGGCTAGCGGGAGGAGAGCAGTTCTTC	CASSRLAGGEQFF
.	TRBJ1-1	TRBV24-1	.	TGTGCCACCAGTGATTTGTGGGGGGCTGAAGCTTTCTTT	CATSDLWGAEAFF
.	TRBJ2-1	TRBV7-6	.	TGTGCCAGCAGCTTAGCCAACCTAGGAACCCATGAGCAGTTCTTC	CASSLANLGTHEQFF
TRBD1	TRBJ1-3	TRBV4-3	.	TGCGCCAGCAGCCAAGAGACATTATCCGACAGGGTAGTTGGAAACACCATATATTTT	CASSQETLSDRVVGNTIYF
.	TRBJ2-1	TRBV4-3	.	TGCGCCAGCAGCCAAGAAACCGGGACAAGTAATGAGCAGTTCTTC	CASSQETGTSNEQFF
TRBD2	TRBJ2-5	TRBV11-3	.	TGTGCCAGCAGCTCCCTCCAAGCGGGGGGGAGCGAGACCCAGTACTTC	CASSSLQAGGSETQYF
TRBD1	TRBJ1-5	TRBV7-9	.	TGTGCCAGCAGCTTAGGACAGGGGGTTGAGCCCCAGCATTTT	CASSLGQGVEPQHF